Each of the 32 T cell receptor beta chains below was sequenced from the same sample in a study of cytomegalovirus exposure and HLA in healthy donors. The PCR ran on 60 Vbeta and 13 Jbeta primers. Data came from immunoSEQ multiplex PCR; TCRdb stores just in-frame clones and leaves some out. The sample lists more than 100,000 clones; approximately 72% were seen once. The sample was PBMCs. The source is a man between 18 and 35 years old in good health and CMV-seronegative.

In nucleotides, the CDR3 is TGTGCCAGCAGTTTAGCTGGGCCAGAGACCCAGTACTTC. Amino acids: CASSLAGPETQYF. The chain is built from TRBV27 and TRBJ2-5; D is unresolved. Per the germline V gene, CDR1 is MNHEY and CDR2 is SMNVEV (reference sequence). The CDR3 runs to 13 residues. With 2 bases removed from V and 4 bases from J, the gap between germline ends came to 8 bases.

The chain is built from TRBV30 and TRBJ1-1; 7 bases are a match to TRBD1. The CDR3 loop spans 13 amino acids. J gave up 8 bases and V 3 bases, and 9 bases lay outside the gene matches. Per germline, CDR1 GTSNPN and CDR2 SVGIG (reference sequence). The CDR3 sequence is CAWRPLDREEAFF. Here the CDR3 DNA reads TGTGCCTGGAGGCCGCTCGACAGGGAGGAAGCTTTCTTT.

The chain couples TRBV27 to TRBJ2-7; 8 positions agree with TRBD1. CDR3 size: 12 residues. With V trimmed by 6 bases and J by 6 bases, 4 bases remained unmatched. Germline CDR1 MNHEY, CDR2 SMNVEV (reference sequence). The CDR3 loop is CASRRTGTEQYF. DNA for the CDR3: TGTGCCAGCAGGAGGACAGGGACCGAGCAGTACTTC.

Only a few counts were recorded for this clone. J is TRBJ2-1 and V is TRBV7-6, with D perhaps matching TRBD1 (6 bases). CDR1 and CDR2 from the germline V gene are SGHVS and FNYEAQ. The CDR3 length is 16 residues. Deletions cut 5 bases from V and 8 bases from J, with 22 bases between. CDR3 loop: CASSIPGWGHTDEQFF. CDR3 in DNA: TGTGCCAGCAGCATCCCAGGGTGGGGGCACACAGATGAGCAGTTCTTC.

The chain couples TRBV15 to TRBJ2-1, with 10 bases fitting TRBD1. Trimming took 5 bases from V and 6 from J; bases not matched to a gene: 7. The CDR3 runs 15 residues. Germline V gives CDR1 LNHNV, CDR2 YYDKDF (reference sequence). CDR3 protein: CATSSRDRGSNEQFF. The CDR3 DNA is TGTGCCACCAGCTCCCGGGACAGGGGATCCAATGAGCAGTTCTTC.

The chain is built from TRBV5-1 and TRBJ2-7, with D possibly being TRBD1 (7 bases). The CDR3 loop spans 14 amino acids. Germline lookup yields CDR1 SGHRS and CDR2 YFSETQ. V lost 2 bases to trimming and J lost 5 bases, with 14 bases between them. The CDR3 DNA is TGCGCCAGCAGCTTTCCAGGGGGGTGGAACGAGCAGTACTTC. It yields the protein CASSFPGGWNEQYF.

This chain uses TRBV19 with TRBJ2-3; D is possibly TRBD2 (5 bases). The CDR3 has 14 residues. The V gene's germline CDR1 is LNHDA and CDR2 SQIVND (reference sequence). The V gene lost 4 bases and the J gene lost 4 bases, with 12 bases spanning the gap. The CDR3 here is CASSKWGAADTQYF. The CDR3 nucleotides are TGTGCCAGTAGTAAGTGGGGAGCCGCAGATACGCAGTATTTT. Combining the CDR3 with reference TRBV19 and TRBJ2-3 gives the whole variable domain DGGITQSPKYLFRKEGQNVTLSCEQNLNHDAMYWYRQDPGQGLRLIYYSQIVNDFQKGDIAEGYSVSREKKESFPLTVTSAQKNPTAFYLCASSKWGAADTQYFGPGTRLTVL.

The chain is built from TRBV28 and TRBJ2-7; maybe TRBD2 (5 bases). Germline V gene sequence: CDR1 MDHEN, CDR2 SYDVKM. The CDR3 length is 14 residues. With 2 bases removed from V and 8 bases from J, the gap between germline ends came to 16 bases. CDR3 DNA: TGTGCCAGCAGTTTAGGGAGAGGTGGTTGCAAGCAGTACTTC. Translated, it gives CASSLGRGGCKQYF. Complete variable domain (other parts from reference TRBV28 and TRBJ2-7): DVKVTQSSRYLVKRTGEKVFLECVQDMDHENMFWYRQDPGLGLRLIYFSYDVKMKEKGDIPEGYSVSREKKERFSLILESASTNQTSMYLCASSLGRGGCKQYFGPGTRLTVT.

The chain couples TRBV6-5 to TRBJ2-5; TRBD1 is a possible D gene (6 bases). The CDR3 has 13 residues. From germline, CDR1 is MNHEY and CDR2 SVGAGI. Trimming shortened V by 4 bases and J by 5 bases, and 11 bases separated the two germline ends. CDR3 protein: CASSWTARETQYF. CDR3 nucleotides: TGTGCCAGCAGTTGGACAGCGAGGGAGACCCAGTACTTC.

The chain joins TRBV10-3 to TRBJ2-7; D ambiguous. The CDR3 contains 14 residues. Trimming pared 3 bases from V and 4 bases from J, leaving 13 bases between. CDR1 and CDR2 (germline): ENHRY, SYGVKD. In nucleotides, the CDR3 is TGTGCCATCAGTGACCGGGTCCGAAGTTACGAGCAGTACTTC. It encodes CAISDRVRSYEQYF.

The rearrangement joins TRBV6-5 to TRBJ2-2; TRBD2 is a possible D gene (5 bases). Deletions cut 8 bases from V and 3 bases from J, with 7 bases between. There are 12 residues in the CDR3. Germline V gene data show CDR1 as MNHEY and CDR2 as SVGAGI. CDR3 region: CASHGDTGELFF. The CDR3 DNA reads as TGTGCCAGCCACGGGGACACCGGGGAGCTGTTTTTT.

The chain couples TRBV5-5 to TRBJ2-3, with 7 bases that match TRBD2. CDR3 size: 17 residues. Per germline, CDR1 SGHKS and CDR2 YYEKEE (reference sequence). V dropped 6 bases and J dropped 2; count of bases not matched to a gene: 15. CDR3 region: CASNLEGRGLFTDTQYF. Here the CDR3 DNA reads TGTGCCAGCAACTTAGAGGGGAGGGGCCTCTTCACAGATACGCAGTATTTT.

The V call is TRBV19, the J call TRBJ2-7, with 9 bases aligning to TRBD1. Germline CDR1 reads LNHDA; CDR2 reads SQIVND (reference sequence). V was clipped by 9 bases and J by 6 bases; unmatched bases: 9. The CDR3 is 13 residues long. CDR3 in DNA: TGTGCCAGCGCGAATACAGGGGGCTCCGAGCAGTACTTC. Translating gives CASANTGGSEQYF.

The chain recombines TRBV27 with TRBJ1-5, with 12 positions matching TRBD1. CDR1 and CDR2 (germline): MNHEY, SMNVEV (reference sequence). This CDR3 region has 18 residues. Unmatched junction bases numbered 11, after V lost 6 bases and J lost 2 bases. As DNA, the CDR3 is TGTGCCAGCAGCGGGACAGGGGGCCCCGGGACCCGCAATCAGCCCCAGCATTTT. Amino acid sequence: CASSGTGGPGTRNQPQHF.

The chain is built from TRBV5-1 and TRBJ2-1; 11 bases agree with TRBD2. The CDR3 consists of 16 residues. The trim removed 4 bases at V and 5 bases at J, leaving 8 bases unmatched. Germline V gives CDR1 SGHRS, CDR2 YFSETQ. CDR3 in amino acids: CASSPASGRTDNEQFF. The CDR3 nucleotides are TGCGCCAGCAGCCCAGCTAGCGGGAGGACAGACAATGAGCAGTTCTTC.

This chain links TRBV27 with TRBJ2-1; 9 bases map to TRBD1. The length of the CDR3 is 15 residues. The germline V gene encodes CDR1 MNHEY and CDR2 SMNVEV (reference sequence). V lost 5 bases and J lost 6; bases outside the gene matches: 8. CDR3 sequence reads: CASSPHRGRGNEQFF. In DNA, the CDR3 is TGTGCCAGCAGTCCGCACAGGGGGCGTGGCAATGAGCAGTTCTTC.

The CDR3 region is CASRPGTGNYGYTF. In nucleotides, the CDR3 is TGTGCCAGCAGACCCGGGACAGGGAACTATGGCTACACCTTC. J is TRBJ1-2 and V is TRBV7-9; 9 nucleotides line up with TRBD1. The CDR3 runs to 14 residues. CDR1 and CDR2 from the germline V gene are SEHNR and FQNEAQ (reference sequence). The junction had 4 bases not matched to a gene; V was cut back by 6 bases and J by 2 bases. Complete variable domain (other parts from reference TRBV7-9 and TRBJ1-2): DTGVSQNPRHKITKRGQNVTFRCDPISEHNRLYWYRQTLGQGPEFLTYFQNEAQLEKSRLLSDRFSAERPKGSFSTLEIQRTEQGDSAMYLCASRPGTGNYGYTFGSGTRLTVV.

The chain joins TRBV11-2 to TRBJ2-7; 10 nucleotides line up with TRBD1. Germline V CDR1 and CDR2: SGHAT, FQNNGV. There are 16 residues in the CDR3. Trimming took 0 bases from V and 7 from J; bases not matched to a gene: 9. The CDR3: CASSLDPTGGAREQYF. CDR3 coding DNA: TGTGCCAGCAGCTTAGATCCGACAGGGGGCGCGAGGGAGCAGTACTTC.

This chain links TRBV2 with TRBJ2-2; 9 bases map to TRBD1. The J segment lost 4 bases and the V segment lost 1 base, leaving 4 bases of the junction unmatched. The CDR3 is 16 amino acids. The germline CDR1 and CDR2 sequences are SNHLY and FYNNEI. The CDR3 DNA sequence: TGTGCCAGCAGTGAAGGGGGACAGGGCCGCACCGGGGAGCTGTTTTTT. Protein sequence: CASSEGGQGRTGELFF.

This clone was counted a few times. The chain has TRBV2 and TRBJ2-1; possibly TRBD2 for D (6 bases). The V and J ends lost 5 bases and 6 bases respectively, with 29 bases between them. The CDR3 spans 19 residues. The germline CDR1 and CDR2 sequences are SNHLY and FYNNEI. The CDR3 spells CASSPRILAELPRRNEQFF. CDR3 nucleotides: TGTGCCAGCAGTCCCCGGATCTTAGCGGAACTCCCCAGGCGCAATGAGCAGTTCTTC.

This clone was seen only once. The chain carries TRBV5-1 and TRBJ2-1; TRBD1 agrees at 7 bases. Trimming at V came to 3 bases and at J to 9 bases, leaving 6 bases not matched to a gene. The CDR3 has 13 amino acids. The germline CDR1 and CDR2 sequences are SGHRS and YFSETQ. The CDR3 DNA sequence: TGCGCCAGCAGCTCGGGCAGGGGGATTGAGCAGTTCTTC. Amino acid sequence: CASSSGRGIEQFF.

CDR3 sequence (DNA): TGTGCCAGCAGCCCCCTGGGACAGGAGAACACTGAAGCTTTCTTT. Its protein is CASSPLGQENTEAFF. The chain has TRBV7-9 and TRBJ1-1; 8 nucleotides match TRBD1. The germline CDR1 and CDR2 sequences are SEHNR and FQNEAQ (reference sequence). The CDR3 extends over 15 amino acids. J was trimmed by 1 base and V by 5 bases; bases with no gene match: 6.

The chain couples TRBV4-3 to TRBJ2-7; 11 bases fit TRBD2. The CDR3 length is 15 residues. Germline CDR1 LGHNA, CDR2 YSLEER. The J segment lost 4 bases and the V segment lost 3 bases, leaving 5 bases of the junction unmatched. In nucleotides, the CDR3 is TGCGCCAGCAGCCACTGGACTAGCGGGTTATACGAGCAGTACTTC. It specifies CASSHWTSGLYEQYF.

This clone showed up just a few times. The J gene is TRBJ1-2, the V gene TRBV10-3; 9 nucleotides agree with TRBD1. V lost 5 bases, J lost 8 bases, and 12 bases stayed unmatched. From germline, CDR1 is ENHRY and CDR2 SYGVKD. This CDR3 contains 15 residues. The CDR3 nucleotides read TGTGCCATCAGTCGTGCCGGGACAGGGAAGGTCGGCTACACCTTC. It encodes CAISRAGTGKVGYTF.

The sample holds one count of this clone. The V and J genes are TRBV19 and TRBJ2-7; TRBD2 matches 10 bases. The CDR3 runs 19 residues. The V and J ends lost 3 bases and 4 bases, in that order; junction bases with no gene match: 18. Germline V gene data show CDR1 as LNHDA and CDR2 as SQIVND (reference sequence). The CDR3 sequence is CASSIVRSTSGLRGYEQYF. As DNA, the CDR3 is TGTGCCAGTAGTATTGTAAGGTCGACTAGCGGGCTTCGAGGTTACGAGCAGTACTTC.

The chain couples TRBV27 to TRBJ1-2; 8 nucleotides line up with TRBD1. The CDR3 runs 17 residues. Unmatched junction bases numbered 14, after V lost 4 bases and J lost 4 bases. Per germline, CDR1 MNHEY and CDR2 SMNVEV (reference sequence). This chain's CDR3 is CASSSGQGVLFVYGYTF. CDR3 nucleotides: TGTGCCAGCAGTTCTGGACAGGGCGTTTTATTTGTCTATGGCTACACCTTC.

A few counts support this clone. The chain uses TRBV5-4 and TRBJ1-1, with D unclear. The V end was cut by 2 bases, the J end by 3 bases, with 17 bases between. There are 16 residues in the CDR3. Germline CDR1 and CDR2: SGHNT and YYREEE (reference sequence). The CDR3 is CASSLEVVRSYTEAFF. The DNA for the CDR3 is TGTGCCAGCAGCTTAGAGGTTGTCAGAAGTTACACTGAAGCTTTCTTT. Combining the CDR3 with reference TRBV5-4 and TRBJ1-1 gives the whole variable domain ETGVTQSPTHLIKTRGQQVTLRCSSQSGHNTVSWYQQALGQGPQFIFQYYREEENGRGNFPPRFSGLQFPNYSSELNVNALELDDSALYLCASSLEVVRSYTEAFFGQGTRLTVV.

The gene calls are TRBV9 and TRBJ1-1, with D maybe TRBD1 (5 bases). The CDR3 runs 13 residues. Trimming took 4 bases from V and 10 from J, leaving 17 bases between them. Germline CDR1 is SGDLS and CDR2 is YYNGEE. The CDR3, as DNA: TGTGCCAGCAGCACTACAGGTGATGACGGAGCTTTCTTT. Its protein is CASSTTGDDGAFF.

This clone is a singleton in its sample. The rearrangement joins TRBV7-2 to TRBJ2-5; 11 bases are a match to TRBD2. CDR1 is SGHTA and CDR2 is FQGNSA in the germline V gene. J lost 5 bases, V lost 5 bases, and 7 bases had no gene match. The CDR3 has 15 amino acids. In DNA form, the CDR3 reads TGTGCCAGCAGCACCACTAGCGGGGGAGATGAGACCCAGTACTTC. Its translation: CASSTTSGGDETQYF.

The sample holds a few counts of this clone. This chain uses TRBV15 with TRBJ1-2; maybe TRBD1 (6 bases). This CDR3 region has 16 residues. Trimming cost V 1 base and J 1 base, with 13 bases left between them. CDR1 LNHNV and CDR2 YYDKDF come from the germline V gene (reference sequence). CDR3 nucleotides: TGTGCCACCAGCAGAGCCAGGACAGCACTTAACTATGGCTACACCTTC. It yields the protein CATSRARTALNYGYTF.

Notes on this clone: Compared with germline, one end of the junction differs, possibly owing to a read error. The same CDR3 can be traced to other DNA sequences in this sample. CDR3: CSVQSGRDTQYF. In nucleotides, the CDR3 is TGCAGCGTTCAAAGCGGAAGGGATACGCAGTATTTC. The chain has TRBV29-1 and TRBJ2-3, with D possibly matching TRBD2 (5 bases). The CDR3 has 12 residues. Germline V CDR1 and CDR2: SQVTM, ANQGSEA.

This clone has only a few counts. The chain joins TRBV2 to TRBJ1-1; TRBD1 is a possible D gene (6 bases). CDR1 and CDR2 (germline): SNHLY, FYNNEI. V gave up 10 bases and J gave up 1 base, with 13 bases separating them. This CDR3 region has 13 residues. For the CDR3, the DNA is TGTGCCAACCCCCGGGACAAGAACACTGAAGCTTTCTTT. Encoded protein: CANPRDKNTEAFF. Supplemented by reference TRBV2 and TRBJ1-1, the full variable domain reads EPEVTQTPSHQVTQMGQEVILRCVPISNHLYFYWYRQILGQKVEFLVSFYNNEISEKSEIFDDQFSVERPDGSNFTLKIRSTKLEDSAMYFCANPRDKNTEAFFGQGTRLTVV.